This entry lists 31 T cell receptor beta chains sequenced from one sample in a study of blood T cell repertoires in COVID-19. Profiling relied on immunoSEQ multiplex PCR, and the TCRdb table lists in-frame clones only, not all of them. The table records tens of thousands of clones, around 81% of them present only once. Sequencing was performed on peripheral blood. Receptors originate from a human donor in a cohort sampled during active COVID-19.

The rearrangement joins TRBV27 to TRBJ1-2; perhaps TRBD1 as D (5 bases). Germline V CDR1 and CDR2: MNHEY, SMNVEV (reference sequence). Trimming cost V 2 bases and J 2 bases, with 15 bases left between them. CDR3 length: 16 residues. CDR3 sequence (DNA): TGTGCCAGCAGTTTACGTCGGCAGGGCAACAACTATGGCTACACCTTC. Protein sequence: CASSLRRQGNNYGYTF.

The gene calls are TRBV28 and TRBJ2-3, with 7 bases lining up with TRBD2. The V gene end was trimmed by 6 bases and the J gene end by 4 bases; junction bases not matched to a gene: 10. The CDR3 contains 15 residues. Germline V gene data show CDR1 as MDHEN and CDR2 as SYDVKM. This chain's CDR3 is CASRLQGGSPDTQYF. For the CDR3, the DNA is TGTGCCAGCAGGCTCCAGGGCGGGAGTCCAGATACGCAGTATTTT.

CDR3 region: CASSRTLGSNEKLFF. The CDR3 nucleotides are TGTGCCAGCAGCCGGACTCTAGGGAGTAATGAAAAACTGTTTTTT. The chain is built from TRBV7-6 and TRBJ1-4; no firm D call. The germline V gene encodes CDR1 SGHVS and CDR2 FNYEAQ. Between the trimmed V and J ends, which lost 5 bases and 4 bases, there was a span of 14 bases. This CDR3 region has 15 residues.

The CDR3 spells CSASNTVLSGNTIYF. CDR3 coding DNA: TGCAGTGCTAGTAATACAGTCCTCTCTGGAAACACCATATATTTT. The V gene is TRBV20-1, the J gene TRBJ1-3, with no clear D. This CDR3 spans 15 amino acids. The germline CDR1 and CDR2 sequences are DFQATT and SNEGSKA (reference sequence). Trimming removed 3 bases at V and 0 bases at J, with 12 bases between.

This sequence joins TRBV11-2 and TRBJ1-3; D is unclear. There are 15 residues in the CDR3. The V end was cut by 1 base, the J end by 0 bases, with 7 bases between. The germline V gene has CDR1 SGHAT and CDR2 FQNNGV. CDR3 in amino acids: CASSLGQNSGNTIYF. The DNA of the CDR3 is TGTGCCAGCAGCTTAGGTCAGAACTCTGGAAACACCATATATTTT.

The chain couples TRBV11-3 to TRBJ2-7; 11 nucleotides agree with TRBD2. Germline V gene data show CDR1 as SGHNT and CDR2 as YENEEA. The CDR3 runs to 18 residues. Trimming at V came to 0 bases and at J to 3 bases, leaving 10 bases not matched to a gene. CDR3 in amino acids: CASSLDWGLAADHYEQYF. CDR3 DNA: TGTGCCAGCAGCTTAGATTGGGGACTAGCGGCCGACCACTACGAGCAGTACTTC.

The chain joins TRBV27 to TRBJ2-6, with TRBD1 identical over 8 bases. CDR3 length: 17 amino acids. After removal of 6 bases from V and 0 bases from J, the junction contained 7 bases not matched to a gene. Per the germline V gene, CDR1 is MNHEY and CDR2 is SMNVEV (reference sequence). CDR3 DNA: TGTGCCAGCAGATCTCAGGGGGCTACCTCTGGGGCCAACGTCCTGACTTTC. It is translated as CASRSQGATSGANVLTF.

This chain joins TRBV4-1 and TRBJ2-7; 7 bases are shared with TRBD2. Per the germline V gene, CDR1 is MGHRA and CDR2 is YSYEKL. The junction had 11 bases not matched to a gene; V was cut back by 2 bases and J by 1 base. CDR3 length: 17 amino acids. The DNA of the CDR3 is TGCGCCAGCAGCCAAATGGTAAGCGGGACTGGTTCCTACGAGCAGTACTTC. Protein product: CASSQMVSGTGSYEQYF.

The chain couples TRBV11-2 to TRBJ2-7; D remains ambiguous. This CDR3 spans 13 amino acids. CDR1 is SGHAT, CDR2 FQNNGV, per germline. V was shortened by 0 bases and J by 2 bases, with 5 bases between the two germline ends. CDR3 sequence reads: CASSLDRTYEQYF. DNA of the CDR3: TGTGCCAGCAGCTTAGATCGTACCTACGAGCAGTACTTC.

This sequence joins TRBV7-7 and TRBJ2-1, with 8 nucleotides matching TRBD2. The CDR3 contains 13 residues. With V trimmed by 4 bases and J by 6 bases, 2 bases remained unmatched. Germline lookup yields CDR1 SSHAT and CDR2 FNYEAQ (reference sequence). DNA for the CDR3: TGTGCCAGCAGCTCGGGAGGGGGCAATGAGCAGTTCTTC. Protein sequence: CASSSGGGNEQFF.

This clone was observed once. The CDR3 nucleotides read TGTGCCAGCCAGGGTAGGGCCTACAATGAGCAGTTCTTC. Translated, it gives CASQGRAYNEQFF. The rearrangement joins TRBV10-3 to TRBJ2-1, with a tentative D call TRBD1 (5 bases). The germline V gene encodes CDR1 ENHRY and CDR2 SYGVKD. V was clipped by 10 bases and J by 2 bases, with 12 bases between them. The CDR3 contains 13 residues.

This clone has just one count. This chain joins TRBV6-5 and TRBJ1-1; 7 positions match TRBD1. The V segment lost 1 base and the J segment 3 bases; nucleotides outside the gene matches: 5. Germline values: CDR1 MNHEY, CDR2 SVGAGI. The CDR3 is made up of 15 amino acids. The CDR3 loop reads CASSYYSGGHTEAFF. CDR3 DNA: TGTGCCAGCAGTTACTACTCAGGGGGGCACACTGAAGCTTTCTTT.

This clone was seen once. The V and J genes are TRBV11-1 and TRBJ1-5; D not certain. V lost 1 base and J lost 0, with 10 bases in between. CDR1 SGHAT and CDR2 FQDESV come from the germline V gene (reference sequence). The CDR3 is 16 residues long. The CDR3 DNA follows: TGTGCCAGCAGCTTAGTTACATCATATAGCAATCAGCCCCAGCATTTT. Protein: CASSLVTSYSNQPQHF.

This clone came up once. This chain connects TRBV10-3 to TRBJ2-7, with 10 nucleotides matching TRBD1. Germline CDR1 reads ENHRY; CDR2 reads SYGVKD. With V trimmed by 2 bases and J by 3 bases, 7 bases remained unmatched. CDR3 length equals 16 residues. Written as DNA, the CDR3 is TGTGCCATCAGTGAGATACCGGGACAGGGGAACTACGAGCAGTACTTC. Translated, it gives CAISEIPGQGNYEQYF.

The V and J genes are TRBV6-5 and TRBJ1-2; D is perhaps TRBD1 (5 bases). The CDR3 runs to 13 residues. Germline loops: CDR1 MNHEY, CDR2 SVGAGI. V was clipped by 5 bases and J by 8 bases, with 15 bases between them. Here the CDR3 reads CASSRGGGGGYTF. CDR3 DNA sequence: TGTGCCAGCAGTCGCGGGGGAGGCGGGGGCTACACCTTC.

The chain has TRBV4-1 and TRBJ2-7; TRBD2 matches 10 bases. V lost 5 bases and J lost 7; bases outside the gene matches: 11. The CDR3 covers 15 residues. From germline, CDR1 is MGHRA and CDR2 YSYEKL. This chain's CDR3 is CASSSRAGGPGEQYF. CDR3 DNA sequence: TGCGCCAGCAGCTCCCGAGCGGGGGGGCCCGGGGAGCAGTACTTC.

Here the CDR3 reads CATSRATGWGEQYF. CDR3 nucleotide sequence: TGTGCCACCAGCAGAGCCACAGGGTGGGGCGAGCAGTACTTC. The chain has TRBV15 and TRBJ2-7; maybe TRBD1 (6 bases). The CDR3 extends over 14 amino acids. Germline-derived CDR1 and CDR2 are LNHNV and YYDKDF (reference sequence). V lost 1 base to trimming and J lost 6 bases, with 13 bases between them.

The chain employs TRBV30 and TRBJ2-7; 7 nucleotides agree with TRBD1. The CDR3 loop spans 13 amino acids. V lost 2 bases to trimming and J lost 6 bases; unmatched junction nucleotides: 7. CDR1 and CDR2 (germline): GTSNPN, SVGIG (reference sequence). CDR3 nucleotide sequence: TGTGCCTGGAGTAACGACAGGGACGTCGAGCAGTACTTC. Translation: CAWSNDRDVEQYF.

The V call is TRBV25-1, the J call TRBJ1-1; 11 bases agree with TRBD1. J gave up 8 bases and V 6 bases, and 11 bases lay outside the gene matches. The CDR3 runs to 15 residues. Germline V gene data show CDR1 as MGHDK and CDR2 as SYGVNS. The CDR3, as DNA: TGTGCCAGCAGATTAGCCGGGACAGGGGGGCCGGAAGCTTTCTTT. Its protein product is CASRLAGTGGPEAFF.

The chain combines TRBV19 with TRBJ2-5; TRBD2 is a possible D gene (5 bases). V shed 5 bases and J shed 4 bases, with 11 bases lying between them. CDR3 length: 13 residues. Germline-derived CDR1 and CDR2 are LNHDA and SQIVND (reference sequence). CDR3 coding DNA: TGTGCCAGTAGTCGGGGTTTCGGAGAGACCCAGTACTTC. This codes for CASSRGFGETQYF.

CDR3 region: CASSSHSGLQETQYF. The CDR3 bases are TGTGCCAGTAGTAGTCACAGCGGCCTCCAAGAGACCCAGTACTTC. The J gene is TRBJ2-5, the V gene TRBV19, with D possibly TRBD2 on 5 matching bases. The CDR3 extends over 15 amino acids. V lost 4 bases and J lost 1, with 13 bases in between. Germline CDR1 and CDR2: LNHDA and SQIVND (reference sequence).

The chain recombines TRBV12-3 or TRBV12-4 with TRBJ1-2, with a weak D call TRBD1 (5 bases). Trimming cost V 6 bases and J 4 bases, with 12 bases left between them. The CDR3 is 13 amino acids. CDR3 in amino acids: CASRGAGGYGYTF. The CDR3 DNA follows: TGTGCCAGCAGAGGGGCTGGTGGCTATGGCTACACCTTC.

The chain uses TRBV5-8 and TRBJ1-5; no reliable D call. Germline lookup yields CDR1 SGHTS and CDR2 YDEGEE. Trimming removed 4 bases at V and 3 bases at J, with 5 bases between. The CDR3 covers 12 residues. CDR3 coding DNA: TGTGCCAGCAGCCCGTACAATCAGCCCCAGCATTTT. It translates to CASSPYNQPQHF. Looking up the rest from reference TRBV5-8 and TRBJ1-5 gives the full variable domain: EAGVTQSPTHLIKTRGQQATLRCSPISGHTSVYWYQQALGLGLQFLLWYDEGEERNRGNFPPRFSGRQFPNYSSELNVNALELEDSALYLCASSPYNQPQHFGDGTRLSIL.

In DNA, the CDR3 is TGTGCCAGCAGTGGAAACAATGGCCCCTACACCTTC. Its translation is CASSGNNGPYTF. The chain combines TRBV25-1 with TRBJ1-2; D unresolved. The V gene's germline CDR1 is MGHDK and CDR2 SYGVNS. Trimming stripped 4 bases from V and 10 bases from J, with 13 bases between. The CDR3 is 12 residues long.

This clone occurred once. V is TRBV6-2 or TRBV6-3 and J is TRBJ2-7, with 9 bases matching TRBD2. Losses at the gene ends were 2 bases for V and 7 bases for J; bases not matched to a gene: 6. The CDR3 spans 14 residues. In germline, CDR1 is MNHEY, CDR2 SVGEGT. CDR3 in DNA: TGTGCCAGCAGTTACCGGCGGGAGGGCTGGGAGCAGTACTTC. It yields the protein CASSYRREGWEQYF.

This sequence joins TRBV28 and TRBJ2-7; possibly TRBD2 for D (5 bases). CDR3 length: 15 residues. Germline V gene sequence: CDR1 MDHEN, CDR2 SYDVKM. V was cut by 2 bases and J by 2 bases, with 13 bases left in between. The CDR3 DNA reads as TGTGCCAGCAGTTTAGGTCACAAGAGGGCCTACGAGCAGTACTTC. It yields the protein CASSLGHKRAYEQYF.

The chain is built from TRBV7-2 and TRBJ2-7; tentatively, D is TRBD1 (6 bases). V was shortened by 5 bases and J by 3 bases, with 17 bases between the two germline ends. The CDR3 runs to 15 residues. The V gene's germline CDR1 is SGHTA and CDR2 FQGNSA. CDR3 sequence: CASSPTGYWGYEQYF. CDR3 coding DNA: TGTGCCAGCAGCCCCACAGGGTATTGGGGCTACGAGCAGTACTTC. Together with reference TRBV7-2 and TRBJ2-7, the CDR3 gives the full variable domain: GAGVSQSPSNKVTEKGKDVELRCDPISGHTALYWYRQSLGQGLEFLIYFQGNSAPDKSGLPSDRFSAERTGGSVSTLTIQRTQQEDSAVYLCASSPTGYWGYEQYFGPGTRLTVT.

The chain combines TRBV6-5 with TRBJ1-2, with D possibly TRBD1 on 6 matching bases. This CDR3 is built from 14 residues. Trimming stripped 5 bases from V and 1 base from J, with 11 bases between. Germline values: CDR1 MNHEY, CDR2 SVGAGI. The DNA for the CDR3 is TGTGCCAGCAGTCCCCAACAGGGTAACTATGGCTACACCTTC. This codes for CASSPQQGNYGYTF.

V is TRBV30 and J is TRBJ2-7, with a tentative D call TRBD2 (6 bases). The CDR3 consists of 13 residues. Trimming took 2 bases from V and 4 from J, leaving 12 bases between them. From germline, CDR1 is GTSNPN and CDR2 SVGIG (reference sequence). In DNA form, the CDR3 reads TGTGCCTGGAGTACCAATGGGGGGTACGAGCAGTACTTC. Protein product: CAWSTNGGYEQYF.

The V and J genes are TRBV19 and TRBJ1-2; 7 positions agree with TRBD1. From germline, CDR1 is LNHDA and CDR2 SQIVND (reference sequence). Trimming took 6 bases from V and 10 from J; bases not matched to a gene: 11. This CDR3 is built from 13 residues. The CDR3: CASRQGWGQAYTF. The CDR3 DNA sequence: TGTGCCAGTAGACAGGGGTGGGGACAAGCCTACACCTTC.

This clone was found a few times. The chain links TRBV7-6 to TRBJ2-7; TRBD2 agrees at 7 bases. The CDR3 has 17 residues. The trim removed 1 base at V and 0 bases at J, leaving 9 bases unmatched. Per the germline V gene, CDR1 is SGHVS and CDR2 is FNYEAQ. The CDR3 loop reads CASSLEVSGISSYEQYF. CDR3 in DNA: TGTGCCAGCAGCTTAGAAGTGAGCGGGATCAGCTCCTACGAGCAGTACTTC.